These T cell receptor beta chains were read from a single sample in a study of post-analysis software for immune sequencing data. TCRdb itself ran the PCR reads through MiXCR, one entry per CDR3 protein. The sample contains 750,000 to 950,000 distinct CDR3 sequences, approximately 53% of which appear only once. The sequenced sample consisted of blood. These receptors all stem from a girl between 5 and 17 years old with multiple sclerosis. CDR3s include the opening cysteine and the closing phenylalanine or tryptophan. A D gene is named only where the DNA matches it firmly. Clone size, where shown, is once, few, many, or a class for clones that have expanded.

V,size,J,D,CDR3,DNA
TRBV12-3/TRBV12-4,few,TRBJ2-4,.,CASIPEGTLAKNIQYF,TGTGCCAGCATTCCGGAGGGGACCCTAGCCAAAAACATTCAGTACTTC
TRBV29-1,few,TRBJ2-3,.,CSATPGRARTDTQYF,TGCAGCGCCACCCCGGGACGCGCTCGCACAGATACGCAGTATTTT
TRBV29-1,few,TRBJ2-5,TRBD2,CSVEPPLLAVGETQYF,TGCAGCGTTGAGCCCCCCCTGCTAGCGGTTGGAGAGACCCAGTACTTC
TRBV5-6,.,TRBJ2-3,TRBD2,CASSLAASGATDTQYF,TGTGCCAGCAGCTTGGCCGCTAGCGGGGCCACAGATACGCAGTATTTT
TRBV4-2,few,TRBJ1-1,TRBD1,CASSQAQGARDTEAFF,TGTGCCAGCAGCCAAGCGCAGGGGGCGCGGGACACTGAAGCTTTCTTT
TRBV5-1,few,TRBJ2-7,.,CASSSDDGFREQYF,TGCGCCAGCAGCTCGGACGACGGGTTTCGGGAGCAGTACTTC
TRBV6-2/TRBV6-3,few,TRBJ2-5,.,CASTQRGGGPQETQYF,TGTGCCAGCACCCAACGGGGAGGGGGTCCCCAAGAGACCCAGTACTTC
TRBV20-1,few,TRBJ1-2,.,CSARARVPKGQGYYGYTF,TGCAGTGCTAGAGCAAGGGTTCCAAAGGGCCAAGGGTACTATGGCTACACCTTC
TRBV20-1,few,TRBJ1-2,TRBD1,CSAIPGTGYGYTF,TGCAGTGCTATTCCCGGGACAGGATATGGCTACACCTTC
TRBV9,.,TRBJ2-1,TRBD2,CARPRASGRDNEQFF,TGTGCCAGACCTCGGGCTAGCGGGAGAGACAATGAGCAGTTCTTC
TRBV5-1,.,TRBJ1-2,TRBD1,CASSHTGGGYGYTF,TGCGCCAGCAGCCATACAGGGGGAGGTTATGGCTACACCTTC
TRBV29-1,.,TRBJ2-7,TRBD1,CSVARQGNAYEQYF,TGCAGCGTTGCTAGACAGGGTAACGCCTACGAGCAGTACTTC
TRBV9,.,TRBJ2-7,.,CASSDPSSGEDEQYF,TGTGCCAGCAGCGATCCTTCGAGTGGGGAAGACGAGCAGTACTTC